The 5 T cell receptor beta chains in this list originate from one sample, sequenced in a study of shared clonotypes between healthy human individuals. Assay used: immunoSEQ multiplex PCR; TCRdb lists only in-frame clones, some missing. The sample carries 150,000 to 200,000 clones, roughly 93% recorded once. The sequenced material came from naive CD4+ T cells sorted from blood. Indicated subset: CD45RA+ positively selected. These receptors were obtained from a young woman in good health.

The rearrangement links TRBV2 to TRBJ2-1; 8 nucleotides match TRBD2. CDR3 length equals 18 residues. Germline CDR1 reads SNHLY; CDR2 reads FYNNEI. The V segment lost 8 bases and the J segment 4 bases; nucleotides outside the gene matches: 19. The CDR3 nucleotides are TGTGCCAGCTGTTGTGAGACTAAGCGGGAGCGTAATTACAATGAGCAGTTCTTC. Its protein product is CASCCETKRERNYNEQFF.

This chain connects TRBV2 to TRBJ2-2, with 14 bases fitting TRBD2. The germline V gene has CDR1 SNHLY and CDR2 FYNNEI. This CDR3 is built from 15 residues. After removal of 8 bases from V and 6 bases from J, the junction contained 5 bases not matched to a gene. The CDR3 DNA is TGTGCCAGCCGTGGGACTAGCGGGAGAGCCGGGGAGCTGTTTTTT. This codes for CASRGTSGRAGELFF. Full variable domain (outside the CDR3, taken from reference TRBV2 and TRBJ2-2): EPEVTQTPSHQVTQMGQEVILRCVPISNHLYFYWYRQILGQKVEFLVSFYNNEISEKSEIFDDQFSVERPDGSNFTLKIRSTKLEDSAMYFCASRGTSGRAGELFFGEGSRLTVL.

The rearrangement links TRBV6-5 to TRBJ1-6, with 7 positions matching TRBD1. Germline V CDR1 and CDR2: MNHEY, SVGAGI. V gave up 0 bases and J gave up 5 bases; unmatched junction bases: 4. The CDR3 covers 16 residues. CDR3 loop: CASSYSEQGNNSPLHF. CDR3 nucleotides: TGTGCCAGCAGTTACTCGGAACAGGGGAATAATTCACCCCTCCACTTT.

The CDR3 DNA reads as TGTGCCAGCAGCCCTAACCCAGACACCTACAATGAGCAGTTCTTC. This encodes CASSPNPDTYNEQFF. The gene calls are TRBV7-7 and TRBJ2-1; no clear D. The V end was cut by 5 bases, the J end by 2 bases, with 13 bases between. Germline CDR1 is SSHAT and CDR2 is FNYEAQ (reference sequence). CDR3 size: 15 residues.

The genes are TRBV9 and TRBJ2-7, with 7 bases lining up with TRBD2. CDR1 is SGDLS, CDR2 YYNGEE, per germline. CDR3 length: 15 residues. Germline trimming cut 0 bases from V and 5 bases from J; bases unmatched to any gene: 8. The CDR3, as DNA: TGTGCCAGCAGCGTAGCTACGGGGGGTGGGCACGAGCAGTACTTC. Encoded protein: CASSVATGGGHEQYF.